A selection of T cell receptor beta chains follows, all from one sample in a study of T cells in Graves' hyperthyroidism and ophthalmopathy. TCRdb re-derived calls from the multiplex PCR reads in MiXCR, one entry per CDR3 protein. The sample records 400,000 to 600,000 distinct CDR3 sequences, approximately 16% being singletons. Material for sequencing was blood. The receptors stem from a woman in her twenties or thirties with Graves' ophthalmopathy. Both conserved end residues are part of each CDR3. The D gene is left open where the match is weak. Clone size is not always given. Where it is, it says once, few, many or a class for expanded clones.

len	d_gene	v_gene	abundance	j_gene	CDR3aa	CDR3nt
15	-	TRBV14	-	TRBJ1-4	CASSPARGGNEKLFF	TGTGCCAGCAGCCCGGCCCGGGGCGGTAATGAAAAACTGTTTTTT
13	-	TRBV18	few	TRBJ1-5	CASSPILDQPQHF	TGTGCCAGCTCACCAATCTTGGATCAGCCCCAGCATTTT
17	TRBD2	TRBV20-1	many	TRBJ2-3	CSAREASGRHGTDTQYF	TGCAGTGCTAGAGAGGCTAGCGGGAGGCATGGCACAGATACGCAGTATTTT
13	-	TRBV4-3	many	TRBJ1-1	CASSQGRYTEAFF	TGCGCCAGCAGCCAAGGACGGTACACTGAAGCTTTCTTT
13	-	TRBV11-2	many	TRBJ1-1	CASSFPVTFGAFF	TGTGCCAGCAGCTTCCCGGTCACCTTCGGGGCTTTCTTT
15	TRBD2	TRBV5-6	many	TRBJ2-7	CASSLLGLEGYEQYF	TGTGCCAGCAGCTTGTTGGGACTAGAGGGCTACGAGCAGTACTTC
14	-	TRBV20-1	few	TRBJ2-7	CSALGPTATTEQYF	TGCAGTGCCCTGGGACCAACGGCTACGACCGAGCAGTACTTC
14	-	TRBV6-2/TRBV6-3	-	TRBJ1-5	CASSGRDIPQPQHF	TGTGCCAGCAGTGGGCGGGACATTCCTCAGCCCCAGCATTTT
13	-	TRBV25-1	-	TRBJ2-5	CASTLSPGETQYF	TGTGCCAGCACTTTAAGTCCGGGGGAGACCCAGTACTTC
14	-	TRBV20-1	-	TRBJ2-1	CSASFPAVYNEQFF	TGCAGTGCTAGTTTCCCAGCGGTGTACAATGAGCAGTTCTTC
14	-	TRBV5-6	many	TRBJ2-1	CASSLVPSYNEQFF	TGTGCCAGCAGCTTGGTTCCATCCTACAATGAGCAGTTCTTC
18	-	TRBV4-1	-	TRBJ2-7	CASSQRSGTVTGLHEQYF	TGCGCCAGCAGCCAAAGATCGGGCACGGTGACAGGCCTCCACGAGCAGTACTTC